The clone carrying this TCR beta chain was seen more than once but under ten times. TCRdb independently ran MiXCR on the 5' RACE reads; one entry per CDR3 protein. The sample has about 890,000 distinct CDR3 sequences, 9% to 15% seen once. The sample is drawn from a study of identical twins. V gave up 6 bases and J gave up 6 bases, with 17 bases separating them. The CDR3 runs 15 residues. These data were also reused for a study on yellow fever vaccine responses in identical twins.

The chain combines TRBV12-3 or TRBV12-4 with TRBJ1-4; D is uncertain. Sequenced sample: PBMCs. The receptor comes from a woman in her late teens or twenties in good health. The CDR3 protein is CASSGTGTEDEKLFF. The CDR3 coding sequence is TGTGCCAGCAGCGGAACCGGAACGGAGGATGAAAAACTGTTTTTT.